The next 13 T cell receptor beta chains were all read from a single sample in a study of cytomegalovirus exposure and HLA in healthy donors. PCR amplification relied on 60 Vbeta primers (plus 13 Jbeta primers). Repertoires were generated with immunoSEQ multiplex PCR, while TCRdb's copy carries only in-frame clones and drops some. The sample table sets out approximately 110,000 clones. Sequenced material: PBMCs. These receptors were taken from a young man in good health and CMV-seronegative.

This sequence joins TRBV29-1 and TRBJ2-5; 11 bases match TRBD2. The J call is in doubt because the DNA end fits TRBJ2-7 better. CDR1 SQVTM and CDR2 ANQGSEA come from the germline V gene. The CDR3 extends over 14 amino acids. The CDR3 loop is CSVILAGGSYEQYF. The DNA for the CDR3 is TGCAGCGTTATCCTAGCGGGGGGTTCCTACGAGCAGTACTTC.

The chain couples TRBV19 to TRBJ2-7, with a tentative D call TRBD1 (5 bases). In germline, CDR1 is LNHDA, CDR2 SQIVND (reference sequence). The germline V and J ends were trimmed by 3 bases and 5 bases, with 11 bases remaining between them. The CDR3 is 13 amino acids. The CDR3 region is CASSMRAGNEQYF. Here the CDR3 DNA reads TGTGCCAGTAGTATGAGAGCAGGGAACGAGCAGTACTTC.

V gene TRBV2 combines with J gene TRBJ2-1; D is possibly TRBD2 (5 bases). Germline CDR1 is SNHLY and CDR2 is FYNNEI. The CDR3 totals 16 residues. Trimming took off 4 bases at V and 2 bases at J, with 15 bases between the two ends. The CDR3 DNA sequence: TGTGCCAGCAGTGTCGATGGCGGGCAGGCCTACAATGAGCAGTTCTTC. Encoded protein: CASSVDGGQAYNEQFF.

The V gene is TRBV25-1, the J gene TRBJ2-5, with TRBD2 matching 7 bases. The end of the DNA is better explained by TRBJ2-7, so the J call may be wrong. The CDR3 runs to 13 residues. Germline loops: CDR1 MGHDK, CDR2 SYGVNS. CDR3 loop: CATSWEGNYEQYF. In nucleotides, the CDR3 is TGTGCCACCTCTTGGGAGGGAAACTACGAGCAGTACTTC.

The V call is TRBV28, the J call TRBJ2-7; 7 nucleotides agree with TRBD1. V trimming: 6 bases; J trimming: 0 bases; junction bases outside the gene matches: 5. CDR1 MDHEN and CDR2 SYDVKM come from the germline V gene. This CDR3 is built from 14 residues. The DNA for the CDR3 is TGTGCCAGCAGAGCGGACAGGCTCTCCTACGAGCAGTACTTC. It is translated as CASRADRLSYEQYF.

CDR3 coding DNA: TGTGCCAGCAGCTTGGACTATGGGACTCCGAATGAGCAGTTCTTC. Translating gives CASSLDYGTPNEQFF. The rearrangement uses TRBV5-8 and TRBJ2-1; D is possibly TRBD2 (6 bases). Trimming left V 0 bases short and J 7 bases short, with 14 bases between. The V gene's germline CDR1 is SGHTS and CDR2 YDEGEE. The length of the CDR3 is 15 residues.

The chain is built from TRBV25-1 and TRBJ1-5; D is uncertain. The CDR3 length is 14 residues. V lost 2 bases and J 4 bases, leaving 9 bases between the germline ends. The germline CDR1 and CDR2 sequences are MGHDK and SYGVNS. CDR3: CASSEIGENQPQHF. CDR3 sequence (DNA): TGTGCCAGCAGTGAAATCGGGGAGAATCAGCCCCAGCATTTT.

The chain couples TRBV2 to TRBJ2-1; 12 bases are shared with TRBD2. The germline CDR1 and CDR2 sequences are SNHLY and FYNNEI. Trimming removed 8 bases from V and 9 bases from J; junction bases left unmatched: 11. This CDR3 is 15 amino acids long. CDR3 nucleotides: TGTGCCAGCCTAGCCATGACTAGCGGGAGTAGTGAGCAGTTCTTC. Protein product: CASLAMTSGSSEQFF.

In regard to this clone: Distinct nucleotide sequences in the sample also encode this CDR3. The chain uses TRBV10-3 and TRBJ1-4; D is undetermined. The V gene lost 5 bases and the J gene lost 4 bases, with 11 bases spanning the gap. Per the germline V gene, CDR1 is ENHRY and CDR2 is SYGVKD. CDR3 length: 14 amino acids. The CDR3 loop is CAISMELFNEKLFF. The DNA of the CDR3 is TGTGCCATCAGTATGGAGCTCTTTAATGAAAAACTGTTTTTT.

The chain has TRBV6-5 and TRBJ1-6; D is ambiguous. Trimming cost V 4 bases and J 7 bases, with 8 bases left between them. CDR1 and CDR2 from the germline V gene are MNHEY and SVGAGI. The CDR3 spans 13 residues. The CDR3 DNA is TGTGCCAGCAGTTCCGGGTCCAATTCACCCCTCCACTTT. Its protein is CASSSGSNSPLHF.

V and J are TRBV5-8 and TRBJ2-1, with 7 bases identical to TRBD2. Germline CDR1 is SGHTS and CDR2 is YDEGEE. V lost 3 bases and J lost 9; bases outside the gene matches: 6. The CDR3 has 13 residues. CDR3 nucleotide sequence: TGTGCCAGCAGCTGGCGGGAGCGCGGTGAGCAGTTCTTC. This codes for CASSWRERGEQFF.

This rearrangement joins TRBV4-2 to TRBJ2-7, with 11 bases identical to TRBD2. Germline CDR1 LGHNA, CDR2 YNFKEQ. V gave up 1 base and J gave up 0 bases; unmatched junction bases: 2. The CDR3 covers 16 residues. CDR3 nucleotides: TGTGCCAGCAGCCAAGGGGGGACTAGCGGCTCCTACGAGCAGTACTTC. Residues: CASSQGGTSGSYEQYF.

The V and J genes are TRBV6-1 and TRBJ1-6; D perhaps matches TRBD1 (5 bases). This CDR3 comprises 15 residues. The germline V gene encodes CDR1 MNHNS and CDR2 SASEGT. The ends were cut back, 4 bases at V and 3 bases at J, with 10 bases in the middle. The CDR3 nucleotides read TGTGCCAGCAGTGTCATGGGACTCTATAATTCACCCCTCCACTTT. Translating it yields CASSVMGLYNSPLHF.